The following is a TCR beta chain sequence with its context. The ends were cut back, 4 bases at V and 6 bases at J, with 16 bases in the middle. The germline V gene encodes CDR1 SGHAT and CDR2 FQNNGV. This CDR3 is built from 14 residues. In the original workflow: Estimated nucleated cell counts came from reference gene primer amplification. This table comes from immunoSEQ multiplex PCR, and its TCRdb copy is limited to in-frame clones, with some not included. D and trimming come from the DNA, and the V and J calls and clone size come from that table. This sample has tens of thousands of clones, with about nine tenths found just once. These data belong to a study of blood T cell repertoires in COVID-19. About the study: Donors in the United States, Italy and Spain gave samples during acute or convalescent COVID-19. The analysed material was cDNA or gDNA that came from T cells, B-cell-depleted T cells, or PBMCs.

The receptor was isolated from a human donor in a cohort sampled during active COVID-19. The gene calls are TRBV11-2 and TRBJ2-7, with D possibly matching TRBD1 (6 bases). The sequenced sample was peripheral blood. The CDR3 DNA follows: TGTGCCAGCAGCTGGAGATCAGGGGCGACCGAGCAGTACTTC. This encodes CASSWRSGATEQYF.